These T cell receptor beta chains were read from a single sample in a study of blood T cell repertoires in COVID-19. Produced via immunoSEQ multiplex PCR; TCRdb's table is partial and in-frame only. This table holds roughly 200,000 clones, approximately 83% found once. Material for sequencing was peripheral blood. All receptors come from a human donor with active or convalescent COVID-19. The donor label of this sample is uncertain. Both conserved end residues are part of each CDR3. D genes are given only for firm matches. The listing skips clone size in some rows; elsewhere it reads once, few, many or a size class.

TRBD1	-	TRBV19	TRBJ2-7	TGTGCCAGTAGTATAGAGGACAGGAGATCCGAGCAGTACTTC	CASSIEDRRSEQYF
TRBD2	-	TRBV5-1	TRBJ2-1	TGCGCCAGCAGCTTGGCCCTGGGAGGGCCCATTAATGAGCAGTTCTTC	CASSLALGGPINEQFF
-	few	TRBV9	TRBJ1-6	TGTGCCAGCAGCTGGGGGGAGGGCCCCACCTATAATTCACCCCTCCACTTT	CASSWGEGPTYNSPLHF
TRBD2	-	TRBV5-1	TRBJ2-5	TGCGCCAGCAGCACCGGGACTAGCGGGCACGGGGAGACCCAGTACTTC	CASSTGTSGHGETQYF
-	few	TRBV19	TRBJ1-1	TGTGCCAGTAGTATACAACAGGGCGGGACTGAAGCTTTCTTT	CASSIQQGGTEAFF
-	-	TRBV7-2	TRBJ1-2	TGTGCCAGCAGCTACCAAACAGGAGTAGGGGGCTACACCTTC	CASSYQTGVGGYTF
TRBD1	few	TRBV9	TRBJ1-2	TGTGCCAGCAGCGGGGGACAGGCGTTGGGAAAGGATGGCTACACCTTC	CASSGGQALGKDGYTF
TRBD2	few	TRBV7-9	TRBJ2-2	TGTGCCAGCAGCTCGCCGCAGACTAGCGGGAGGCGGAACCGGGAGCTGTTTTTT	CASSSPQTSGRRNRELFF
-	-	TRBV28	TRBJ1-5	TGTGCCAGCAGTGGGACACTTAATAGCAATCAGCCCCAGCATTTT	CASSGTLNSNQPQHF
TRBD1	-	TRBV28	TRBJ1-6	TGTGCCAGCAGTGGGACAGCTAATTCACCCCTCCACTTT	CASSGTANSPLHF
-	-	TRBV2	TRBJ2-7	TGTGCCACCTCCGGGGCCTACGAGCAGTACTTC	CATSGAYEQYF
-	-	TRBV11-3	TRBJ1-2	TGTGCCAGCAGCACAAGGGGCTATGGCTACACCTTC	CASSTRGYGYTF
-	once	TRBV6-5	TRBJ1-5	TGTGCCAGCAGTCTGAGTTATCAGCCCCAGCATTTT	CASSLSYQPQHF
-	-	TRBV5-1	TRBJ1-1	TGCGCCAGCAGCTTGCGAGAACAGGCGTCGAACACTGAAGCTTTCTTT	CASSLREQASNTEAFF
-	-	TRBV5-6	TRBJ2-1	TGTGCCAGCAGCTTAACGGGATCCAGCGGCGAGCAGTTCTTC	CASSLTGSSGEQFF
-	once	TRBV28	TRBJ1-3	TGTGCCAGCAGTTTCGGAACAGGGACAGGAAACACCATATATTTT	CASSFGTGTGNTIYF
-	-	TRBV7-9	TRBJ1-6	TGTGCCAGCAGCCAACAGGGAGACGGGAATTCACCCCTCCACTTT	CASSQQGDGNSPLHF
-	-	TRBV3-1/TRBV3-2	TRBJ2-4	TGTGCCAGCAGCCAACCCCTCAGGGGTCTAAACATTCAGTACTTC	CASSQPLRGLNIQYF
TRBD1	-	TRBV7-8	TRBJ1-5	TGTGCCAGCAGCATAGGGACAGGGTTGAGCAATCAGCCCCAGCATTTT	CASSIGTGLSNQPQHF
TRBD1	-	TRBV13	TRBJ1-4	TGTGCCAGCAGGCCGGGAGGGGGCGCGGGAAAACTGTTTTTT	CASRPGGGAGKLFF
TRBD1	-	TRBV28	TRBJ1-6	TGTGCCAGCACCGAGGGGGCCTCAAAGGGAACCCTCCACTTT	CASTEGASKGTLHF